A selection of T cell receptor beta chains follows, all from one sample in a study of T cell responses to AZD1222 COVID-19 vaccine. Produced via immunoSEQ multiplex PCR; TCRdb's table is partial and in-frame only. The table records under 150,000 clones, 90% of them present only once. The sample was peripheral blood, taken on day 0 of AZD1222 vaccination. The receptor set was obtained from an adult in good health. Each CDR3 is given with its conserved first and last residue. Each record gives: CDR3 length, clone size, J gene, D gene, V gene, CDR3 protein, CDR3 DNA. D genes are given only for firm matches. Rows give clone size only sometimes, using once, few, many, or a class for an expanded clone.

>17|-|TRBJ1-5|-|TRBV7-9
CASSLEMTVISNQPQHF
TGTGCCAGCAGCTTGGAGATGACAGTGATAAGCAATCAGCCCCAGCATTTT
>14|few|TRBJ2-1|-|TRBV2
CASSVLVSYNEQFF
TGTGCCAGCAGTGTACTAGTCTCCTACAATGAGCAGTTCTTC
>16|-|TRBJ2-5|TRBD2|TRBV7-9
CASSLGLAGLQETQYF
TGTGCCAGCAGCTTAGGACTAGCGGGGCTCCAAGAGACCCAGTACTTC
>14|once|TRBJ1-2|TRBD1|TRBV3-1/TRBV3-2
CASSQGQTPKGYTF
TGTGCCAGCAGCCAGGGACAGACCCCTAAAGGCTACACCTTC
>16|-|TRBJ2-7|TRBD1|TRBV4-3
CASSPGTGGKSYEQYF
TGCGCCAGCAGCCCCGGAACAGGGGGCAAGTCCTACGAGCAGTACTTC
>16|-|TRBJ2-3|-|TRBV6-5
CASSYGVSARTDTQYF
TGTGCCAGCAGTTACGGGGTTTCTGCGAGGACAGATACGCAGTATTTT
>15|-|TRBJ2-1|-|TRBV6-1
CASSEFRGAYNEQFF
TGTGCCAGCAGTGAGTTTAGGGGTGCCTACAATGAGCAGTTCTTC
>15|-|TRBJ1-6|TRBD1|TRBV19
CASSAQGAGGSPLHF
TGTGCCAGTAGTGCGCAGGGGGCCGGGGGTTCACCCCTCCACTTT
>14|-|TRBJ1-2|TRBD1|TRBV5-8
CASSIRTGSRGYTF
TGTGCCAGCAGCATACGGACAGGGAGTCGCGGCTACACCTTC
>14|-|TRBJ2-7|-|TRBV19
CASSMEARYYEQYF
TGTGCCAGTAGTATGGAGGCCAGATATTACGAGCAGTACTTC
>14|-|TRBJ2-5|-|TRBV6-5
CASSYNRGVETQYF
TGTGCCAGCAGTTACAATCGGGGAGTAGAGACCCAGTACTTC
>16|once|TRBJ2-5|TRBD2|TRBV15
CATSKRRTSGEETQYF
TGTGCCACCAGCAAAAGAAGGACTAGCGGGGAAGAGACCCAGTACTTC
>14|-|TRBJ1-2|-|TRBV5-1
CASSFRESDYGYTF
TGCGCCAGCAGCTTTCGAGAGTCCGACTATGGCTACACCTTC
>15|-|TRBJ2-7|-|TRBV6-1
CASSDGTLGSYEQYF
TGTGCCAGCAGTGACGGGACCCTAGGGTCCTACGAGCAGTACTTC
>14|-|TRBJ1-4|-|TRBV30
CAWKLGPINEKLFF
TGTGCCTGGAAATTGGGACCGATAAATGAAAAACTGTTTTTT
>15|once|TRBJ1-1|TRBD1|TRBV19
CASSRRQGSGAEAFF
TGTGCCAGTAGTAGACGACAGGGAAGTGGGGCTGAAGCTTTCTTT
>16|once|TRBJ1-4|TRBD1|TRBV6-1
CASSEVGNRGNEKLFF
TGTGCCAGCAGTGAAGTTGGTAACAGGGGTAATGAAAAACTGTTTTTT
>11|-|TRBJ2-2|-|TRBV20-1
CSAPSGGELFF
TGCAGTGCCCCCTCGGGCGGGGAGCTGTTTTTT
>15|-|TRBJ2-7|-|TRBV4-2
CASSQDRRGGYEQYF
TGTGCCAGCAGCCAAGATCGCAGGGGGGGGTACGAGCAGTACTTC
>15|-|TRBJ2-7|TRBD2|TRBV19
CASSPDSGSSYEQYF
TGTGCCAGTAGCCCCGATAGCGGGAGCTCCTACGAGCAGTACTTC
>16|-|TRBJ1-1|-|TRBV9
CASSAVGGGPNTEAFF
TGTGCCAGCAGCGCCGTCGGCGGGGGCCCGAACACTGAAGCTTTCTTT
>14|once|TRBJ1-4|TRBD1|TRBV7-9
CASSRQGYNEKLFF
TGTGCCAGCAGCCGACAGGGCTACAATGAAAAACTGTTTTTT
>13|once|TRBJ2-7|-|TRBV6-6
CASSYSGFYEQYF
TGTGCCAGCAGTTACTCGGGGTTCTACGAGCAGTACTTC
>15|once|TRBJ1-5|TRBD1|TRBV9
CASSPTDRANQPQHF
TGTGCCAGCAGCCCCACAGACAGGGCCAATCAGCCCCAGCATTTT
>18|-|TRBJ2-3|TRBD1|TRBV5-1
CASSLLARDRRRTDTQYF
TGCGCCAGCAGCCTATTAGCACGGGACAGACGTCGCACAGATACGCAGTATTTT
>15|-|TRBJ2-3|-|TRBV5-1
CASSLEERSTDTQYF
TGCGCCAGCAGCTTGGAGGAGCGCAGCACAGATACGCAGTATTTT
>13|-|TRBJ1-1|TRBD1|TRBV5-1
CASSGTGVSEAFF
TGCGCCAGCAGTGGGACAGGGGTGTCTGAAGCTTTCTTT
>13|-|TRBJ1-5|-|TRBV6-2/TRBV6-3
CASSRDTGQPQHF
TGTGCCAGCAGCCGGGACACCGGGCAGCCCCAGCATTTT
>16|-|TRBJ1-6|-|TRBV9
CASSPDGGGLGSPLHF
TGTGCCAGCAGTCCAGATGGGGGGGGCTTAGGGTCACCCCTCCACTTT
>13|-|TRBJ1-1|-|TRBV9
CASSVSLGWEAFF
TGTGCCAGCAGCGTAAGTCTCGGCTGGGAAGCTTTCTTT
>14|-|TRBJ1-2|TRBD1|TRBV27
CASSRDRRAYGYTF
TGTGCCAGCAGCCGGGACAGACGGGCCTATGGCTACACCTTC
>15|-|TRBJ1-2|-|TRBV4-1
CASSQDIGQNYGYTF
TGCGCCAGCAGCCAAGATATAGGACAGAACTATGGCTACACCTTC
>13|-|TRBJ1-2|-|TRBV2
CASRGTDPYGYTF
TGTGCCAGCAGGGGGACTGACCCCTATGGCTACACCTTC